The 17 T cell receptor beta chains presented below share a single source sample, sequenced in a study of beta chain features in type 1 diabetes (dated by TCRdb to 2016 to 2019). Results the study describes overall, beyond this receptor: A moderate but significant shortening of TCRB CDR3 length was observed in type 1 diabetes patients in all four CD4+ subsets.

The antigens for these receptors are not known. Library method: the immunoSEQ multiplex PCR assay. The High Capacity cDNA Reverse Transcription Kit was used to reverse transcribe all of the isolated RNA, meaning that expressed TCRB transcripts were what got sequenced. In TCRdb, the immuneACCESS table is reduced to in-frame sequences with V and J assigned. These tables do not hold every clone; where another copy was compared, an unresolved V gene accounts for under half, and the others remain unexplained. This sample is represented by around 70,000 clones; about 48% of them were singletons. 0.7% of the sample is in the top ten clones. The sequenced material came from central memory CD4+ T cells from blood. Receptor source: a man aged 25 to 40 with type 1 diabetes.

CDR3 coding DNA: TGTGCCAGCAGCAGGCTGACTAGCGAGGAAGATACGCAGTATTTT. This gives the protein CASSRLTSEEDTQYF. The rearrangement uses TRBV5-5 and TRBJ2-3; TRBD2 matches at 8 bases. This CDR3 is built from 15 residues. Germline V gene lookup returns CDR1 SGHKS and CDR2 YYEKEE (reference sequence). The J segment lost 5 bases and the V segment lost 4 bases, leaving 9 bases of the junction unmatched.

CDR3 sequence reads: CASSFTGEVRTDTQYF. The CDR3 region has the DNA TGTGCCAGCAGCTTCACAGGGGAGGTGCGCACAGATACGCAGTATTTT. V gene TRBV11-3 combines with J gene TRBJ2-3; D is perhaps TRBD1 (7 bases). Trimming shortened V by 3 bases and J by 1 base, and 14 bases separated the two germline ends. CDR1 and CDR2 (germline): SGHNT, YENEEA. The CDR3 totals 16 residues.

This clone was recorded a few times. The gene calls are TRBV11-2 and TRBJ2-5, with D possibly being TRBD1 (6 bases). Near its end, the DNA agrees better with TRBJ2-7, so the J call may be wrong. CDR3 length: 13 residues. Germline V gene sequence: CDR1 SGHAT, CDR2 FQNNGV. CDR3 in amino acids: CASSFRTDYEQYF. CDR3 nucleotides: TGTGCCAGCAGCTTCCGGACAGACTACGAGCAGTACTTC.

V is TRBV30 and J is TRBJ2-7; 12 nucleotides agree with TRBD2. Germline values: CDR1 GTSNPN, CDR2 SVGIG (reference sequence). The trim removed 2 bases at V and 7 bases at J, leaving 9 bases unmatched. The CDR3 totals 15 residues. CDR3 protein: CAWSRKGLAGGEQYF. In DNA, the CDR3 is TGTGCCTGGAGTCGGAAGGGACTAGCGGGTGGAGAGCAGTACTTC.

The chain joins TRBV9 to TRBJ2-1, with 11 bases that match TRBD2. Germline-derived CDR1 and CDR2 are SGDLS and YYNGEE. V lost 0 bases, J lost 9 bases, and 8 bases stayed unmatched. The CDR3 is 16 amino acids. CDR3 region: CASSVGKTSGSIEQFF. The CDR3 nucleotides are TGTGCCAGCAGCGTAGGGAAAACTAGCGGGAGTATTGAGCAGTTCTTC.

The CDR3 is CASTQWGPTHEQYF. CDR3 sequence (DNA): TGTGCCAGCACCCAATGGGGGCCCACCCACGAGCAGTACTTC. The rearrangement uses TRBV11-2 and TRBJ2-7, with a possible D match to TRBD1 (6 bases). Germline V gene lookup returns CDR1 SGHAT and CDR2 FQNNGV. The CDR3 has 14 amino acids. Trimming stripped 7 bases from V and 5 bases from J, with 18 bases between.

CDR3 sequence: CSVSRQSTEAFF. The CDR3 bases are TGCAGCGTTTCAAGACAGTCCACTGAAGCTTTCTTT. This sequence joins TRBV29-1 and TRBJ1-1, with D maybe TRBD1 (5 bases). Trimming removed 5 bases at V and 4 bases at J, with 11 bases between. CDR1 SQVTM and CDR2 ANQGSEA come from the germline V gene. CDR3 length equals 12 residues.

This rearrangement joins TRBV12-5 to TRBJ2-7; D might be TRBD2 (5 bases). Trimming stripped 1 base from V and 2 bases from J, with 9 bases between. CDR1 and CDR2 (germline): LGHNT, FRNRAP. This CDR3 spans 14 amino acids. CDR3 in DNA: TGTGCTAGTGGTTTGGGGACTCCTACCTACGAGCAGTACTTC. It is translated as CASGLGTPTYEQYF. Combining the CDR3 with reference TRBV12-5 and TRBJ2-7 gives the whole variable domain DARVTQTPRHKVTEMGQEVTMRCQPILGHNTVFWYRQTMMQGLELLAYFRNRAPLDDSGMPKDRFSAEMPDATLATLKIQPSEPRDSAVYFCASGLGTPTYEQYFGPGTRLTVT.

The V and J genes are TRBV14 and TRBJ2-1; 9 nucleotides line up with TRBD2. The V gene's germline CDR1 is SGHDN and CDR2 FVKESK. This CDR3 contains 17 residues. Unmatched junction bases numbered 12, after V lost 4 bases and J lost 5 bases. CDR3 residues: CASSLLGSGLANNEQFF. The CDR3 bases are TGTGCCAGCAGCCTATTGGGATCGGGACTAGCCAACAATGAGCAGTTCTTC.

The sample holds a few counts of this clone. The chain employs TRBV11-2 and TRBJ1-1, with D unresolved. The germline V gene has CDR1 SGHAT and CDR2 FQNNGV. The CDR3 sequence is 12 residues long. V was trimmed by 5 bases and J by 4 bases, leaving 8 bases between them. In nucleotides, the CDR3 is TGTGCCAGCAGCCTCCCCGGCACTGAAGCTTTCTTT. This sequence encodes CASSLPGTEAFF.

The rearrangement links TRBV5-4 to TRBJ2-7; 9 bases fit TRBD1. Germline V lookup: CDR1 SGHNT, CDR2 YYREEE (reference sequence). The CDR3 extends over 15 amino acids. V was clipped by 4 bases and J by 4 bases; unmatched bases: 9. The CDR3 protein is CASSTAPGQGYEQYF. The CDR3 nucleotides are TGTGCCAGCAGCACAGCACCGGGACAGGGTTACGAGCAGTACTTC.

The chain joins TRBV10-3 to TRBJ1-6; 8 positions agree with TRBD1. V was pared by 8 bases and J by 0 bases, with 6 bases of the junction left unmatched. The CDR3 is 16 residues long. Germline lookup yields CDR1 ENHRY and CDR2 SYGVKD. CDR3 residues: CAIRQGQSSYNSPLHF. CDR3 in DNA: TGTGCCATCCGACAGGGGCAAAGCTCCTATAATTCACCCCTCCACTTT.

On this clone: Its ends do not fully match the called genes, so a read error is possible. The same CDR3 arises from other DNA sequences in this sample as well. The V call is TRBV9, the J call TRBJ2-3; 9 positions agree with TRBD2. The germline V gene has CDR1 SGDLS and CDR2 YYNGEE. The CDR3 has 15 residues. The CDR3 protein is CASSVWRGGSDTQYF. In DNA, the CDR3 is TGCGCCAGCAGCGTATGGCGGGGGGGATCAGATACGCAGTATTTT.

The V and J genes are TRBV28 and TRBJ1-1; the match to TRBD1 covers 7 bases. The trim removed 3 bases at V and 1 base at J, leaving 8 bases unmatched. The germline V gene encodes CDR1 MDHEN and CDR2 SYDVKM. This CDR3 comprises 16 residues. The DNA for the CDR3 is TGTGCCAGCAGTTTCGGCAACAGGGGAAAGAACACTGAAGCTTTCTTT. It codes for CASSFGNRGKNTEAFF.

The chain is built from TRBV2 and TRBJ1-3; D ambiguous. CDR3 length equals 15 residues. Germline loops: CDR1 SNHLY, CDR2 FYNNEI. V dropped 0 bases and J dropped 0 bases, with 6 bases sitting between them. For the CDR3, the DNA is TGTGCCAGCAGTGAAGCCTCAGGCTCTGGAAACACCATATATTTT. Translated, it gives CASSEASGSGNTIYF. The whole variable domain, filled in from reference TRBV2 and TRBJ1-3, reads EPEVTQTPSHQVTQMGQEVILRCVPISNHLYFYWYRQILGQKVEFLVSFYNNEISEKSEIFDDQFSVERPDGSNFTLKIRSTKLEDSAMYFCASSEASGSGNTIYFGEGSWLTVV.

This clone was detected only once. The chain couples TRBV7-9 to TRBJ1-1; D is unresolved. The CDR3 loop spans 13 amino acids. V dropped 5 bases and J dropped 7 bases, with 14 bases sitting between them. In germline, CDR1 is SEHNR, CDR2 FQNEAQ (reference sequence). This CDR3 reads CASSPGLANEAFF. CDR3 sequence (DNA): TGTGCCAGCAGCCCCGGACTAGCTAATGAAGCTTTCTTT.

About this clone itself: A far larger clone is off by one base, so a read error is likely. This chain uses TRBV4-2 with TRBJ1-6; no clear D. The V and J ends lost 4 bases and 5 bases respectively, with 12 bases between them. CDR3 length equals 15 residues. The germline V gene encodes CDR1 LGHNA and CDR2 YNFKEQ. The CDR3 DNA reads TGTGCCAGCAGCCTGGACGGGGTGAATAATTCACCCCTCCACTTT. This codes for CASSLDGVNNSPLHF.